This paragraph covers one TCR beta chain sequence. Its matching antigen is unknown. Profiling relied on immunoSEQ multiplex PCR, and the TCRdb table lists in-frame clones only, not all of them. The table has 48,000 or so clones, 80% to 90% seen once. The CDR3 totals 16 residues. Deletions cut 6 bases from V and 8 bases from J, with 23 bases between. Germline V CDR1 and CDR2: MNHNY, SVGAGI (reference sequence). The entry originates in a study of radiotherapy plus CTLA-4 blockade in lung cancer. As for the study in general: Objective responses were documented in 15% to 20% of patients, with disease control in approximately 31%.

Study results and limitations: After radiotherapy and ipilimumab, tumor-derived clones expanded in peripheral blood. It was early blood T cell clone dynamics, with interferon-beta, that reportedly best predicted response.

The source material was peripheral blood, sampled from a patient treated with radiotherapy plus ipilimumab. This receptor was obtained from a human donor with non-small cell lung cancer whose response to radiotherapy plus ipilimumab could not be evaluated. The J gene is TRBJ1-3, the V gene TRBV6-6; perhaps TRBD1 as D (5 bases). The DNA of the CDR3 is TGTGCCAGCAGACCACGATCTGGACACGAAGCAGACACCATATATTTT. Translating it yields CASRPRSGHEADTIYF.